Listed here are 25 T cell receptor beta chains from one sample, sequenced in a study of shared clonotypes between healthy human individuals. Profiled with immunoSEQ multiplex PCR; TCRdb holds only in-frame clones, not every one. The sample records a few hundred thousand clones, roughly 97% being singletons. Sequencing used naive CD4+ T cells sorted from blood. Subset specified: CD45RA+ positively selected. Every receptor here comes from a woman in her twenties or thirties in good health.

In its sample, this clone was seen once. This chain uses TRBV5-1 with TRBJ2-5, with TRBD2 identical over 9 bases. The CDR3 contains 18 residues. Germline-derived CDR1 and CDR2 are SGHRS and YFSETQ. Trimming at V came to 1 base and at J to 0 bases, leaving 10 bases not matched to a gene. As DNA, the CDR3 is TGCGCCAGCAGCTTGAACCTAGCGGGATCCCCTGACCAAGAGACCCAGTACTTC. This sequence encodes CASSLNLAGSPDQETQYF.

Remarks on this clone: Other DNA sequences of this sample code for an identical CDR3. The gene calls are TRBV18 and TRBJ1-5, with a weak D call TRBD1 (6 bases). V lost 6 bases, J lost 4 bases, and 10 bases lay in between. The CDR3 is 13 amino acids. Germline-derived CDR1 and CDR2 are KGHSH and LQKENI. CDR3 in amino acids: CASSPTGNQPQHF. In DNA, the CDR3 is TGTGCCAGCTCGCCAACAGGGAATCAGCCCCAGCATTTT.

The chain links TRBV11-3 to TRBJ2-3; 7 nucleotides align to TRBD2. With 0 bases clipped from V and 0 bases from J, the junction kept 0 bases outside the gene matches. CDR1 and CDR2 (germline): SGHNT, YENEEA. This CDR3 has 15 amino acids. CDR3 in DNA: TGTGCCAGCAGCTTAGACGGGGGGAGCACAGATACGCAGTATTTT. It encodes CASSLDGGSTDTQYF.

The rearrangement joins TRBV27 to TRBJ2-5; D not resolved. V gave up 4 bases and J gave up 0 bases, with 15 bases separating them. Germline CDR1 is MNHEY and CDR2 is SMNVEV (reference sequence). The CDR3 runs 16 residues. In DNA form, the CDR3 reads TGTGCCAGCAGTTCGTCGTGGGTACACTACCAAGAGACCCAGTACTTC. Translated: CASSSSWVHYQETQYF.

The chain employs TRBV7-2 and TRBJ2-3; 8 bases fit TRBD2. This CDR3 is 15 amino acids long. CDR1 and CDR2 from the germline V gene are SGHTA and FQGNSA. Unmatched junction bases numbered 3, after V lost 1 base and J lost 3 bases. The CDR3 DNA follows: TGTGCCAGCAGCTTAGTCGGCGGGAGGACAGATACGCAGTATTTT. This encodes CASSLVGGRTDTQYF.

The chain carries TRBV5-1 and TRBJ2-7; 7 nucleotides match TRBD2. Germline lookup yields CDR1 SGHRS and CDR2 YFSETQ. This CDR3 contains 14 residues. V trimming: 1 base; J trimming: 3 bases; junction bases outside the gene matches: 4. CDR3 in DNA: TGCGCCAGCAGCTTGTGGGAGGGAAACTACGAGCAGTACTTC. Protein sequence: CASSLWEGNYEQYF.

This chain joins TRBV5-1 and TRBJ2-7; 7 positions match TRBD2. V lost 4 bases to trimming and J lost 4 bases; unmatched junction nucleotides: 14. The CDR3 spans 16 residues. Germline CDR1 SGHRS, CDR2 YFSETQ. The chain's CDR3 is CASSVSGPTSRYEQYF. In DNA, the CDR3 is TGCGCCAGCAGCGTCTCCGGGCCGACTAGCCGATACGAGCAGTACTTC.

This clone appeared once. This sequence joins TRBV4-2 and TRBJ2-7, with 9 bases matching TRBD1. This CDR3 has 14 amino acids. Germline V gives CDR1 LGHNA, CDR2 YNFKEQ. The V and J ends lost 5 bases and 4 bases, in that order; junction bases with no gene match: 6. The CDR3 protein is CASSSQGAAYEQYF. CDR3 DNA sequence: TGTGCCAGCAGCTCACAGGGGGCGGCTTACGAGCAGTACTTC.

The rearrangement uses TRBV7-6 and TRBJ1-2; D not resolved. Germline V CDR1 and CDR2: SGHVS, FNYEAQ. V was trimmed by 0 bases and J by 4 bases, leaving 12 bases between them. There are 15 residues in the CDR3. The chain's CDR3 is CASSLARAGRYGYTF. In nucleotides, the CDR3 is TGTGCCAGCAGCTTAGCTCGGGCGGGTCGCTATGGCTACACCTTC.

V usage is TRBV11-2 and J usage is TRBJ2-5, with D tentatively TRBD2 (6 bases). Trimming removed 4 bases from V and 1 base from J, with 16 bases in between. Per the germline V gene, CDR1 is SGHAT and CDR2 is FQNNGV. This CDR3 comprises 16 residues. The CDR3 DNA reads as TGTGCCAGCAGCTCCACAAGGATAGCGGCCCAAGAGACCCAGTACTTC. As protein: CASSSTRIAAQETQYF.

Regarding this clone: This same CDR3 is encoded by further DNA sequences in the sample. This chain connects TRBV4-1 to TRBJ1-5; D gene unclear. CDR3 length equals 13 residues. The germline gives CDR1 MGHRA, CDR2 YSYEKL. Trimming shortened V by 2 bases and J by 2 bases, and 4 bases separated the two germline ends. CDR3 amino acids: CASSQPGNQPQHF. In DNA, the CDR3 is TGCGCCAGCAGCCAACCAGGCAATCAGCCCCAGCATTTT.

The count of this clone is one. V gene TRBV7-7 combines with J gene TRBJ2-1; D is uncertain. Germline CDR1 SSHAT, CDR2 FNYEAQ (reference sequence). CDR3 length equals 15 residues. V dropped 5 bases and J dropped 2 bases, with 13 bases sitting between them. The CDR3: CASSTKANTYNEQFF. In DNA, the CDR3 is TGTGCCAGCAGCACCAAAGCGAACACCTACAATGAGCAGTTCTTC.

The gene calls are TRBV19 and TRBJ2-7, with 9 bases fitting TRBD1. The V segment lost 5 bases and the J segment 2 bases; nucleotides outside the gene matches: 7. The CDR3 totals 15 residues. CDR1 is LNHDA, CDR2 SQIVND, per germline (reference sequence). This CDR3 reads CASSYYRGLAYEQYF. The CDR3 DNA sequence: TGTGCCAGTAGTTACTACAGGGGGCTAGCCTACGAGCAGTACTTC. The variable domain in full, completed from reference TRBV19 and TRBJ2-7, reads DGGITQSPKYLFRKEGQNVTLSCEQNLNHDAMYWYRQDPGQGLRLIYYSQIVNDFQKGDIAEGYSVSREKKESFPLTVTSAQKNPTAFYLCASSYYRGLAYEQYFGPGTRLTVT.

Concerning this clone itself: The junction does not match germline at one end; this may be a read error. This sequence joins TRBV7-8 and TRBJ1-5; D perhaps matches TRBD1 (5 bases). This CDR3 comprises 14 residues. Germline V gives CDR1 SGHVS, CDR2 FQNEAQ. The CDR3 region has the DNA TGTGCCAGCAGCAAACAGGACGGCAATCGGCCCCAGCATTTT. This sequence encodes CASSKQDGNRPQHF.

This chain connects TRBV5-1 to TRBJ2-6; TRBD1 aligns across 9 bases. The CDR3 is made up of 18 amino acids. V trimming: 1 base; J trimming: 1 base; junction bases outside the gene matches: 6. Germline-derived CDR1 and CDR2 are SGHRS and YFSETQ. CDR3 DNA sequence: TGCGCCAGCAGCTTGTCGGACAGGGGTACGTCTGGGGCCAACGTCCTGACTTTC. Its protein is CASSLSDRGTSGANVLTF.

V usage is TRBV27 and J usage is TRBJ2-7; 16 bases are a match to TRBD2. The CDR3 covers 19 residues. Germline V gene data show CDR1 as MNHEY and CDR2 as SMNVEV (reference sequence). The trim removed 6 bases at V and 4 bases at J, leaving 15 bases unmatched. DNA for the CDR3: TGTGCCAGCAGCACCATCGGGACTAGCGGGAGGGCAGTTTCTTACGAGCAGTACTTC. Its translation: CASSTIGTSGRAVSYEQYF.

The rearrangement links TRBV6-1 to TRBJ2-2; D call uncertain. Germline CDR1 and CDR2: MNHNS and SASEGT. The V end was cut by 4 bases, the J end by 2 bases, with 8 bases between. The CDR3 runs to 14 residues. The CDR3 spells CASSVEDNTGELFF. In nucleotides, the CDR3 is TGTGCCAGCAGTGTAGAGGATAACACCGGGGAGCTGTTTTTT.

The chain joins TRBV5-1 to TRBJ1-1, with D hard to call. This CDR3 is 14 amino acids long. Germline V gives CDR1 SGHRS, CDR2 YFSETQ. The V and J ends lost 0 bases and 4 bases respectively, with 10 bases between them. Here the CDR3 DNA reads TGCGCCAGCAGCTTGGATTTCGGGAGCACTGAAGCTTTCTTT. Amino acid sequence: CASSLDFGSTEAFF.

About this clone: Other nucleotide sequences in the sample specify the same CDR3. The rearrangement joins TRBV28 to TRBJ2-7, with 7 bases lining up with TRBD2. Unmatched junction bases numbered 1, after V lost 3 bases and J lost 2 bases. Germline loops: CDR1 MDHEN, CDR2 SYDVKM. This CDR3 has 13 residues. The CDR3 region is CASSLGGTYEQYF. CDR3 in DNA: TGTGCCAGCAGTTTGGGGGGGACCTACGAGCAGTACTTC.

This chain's CDR3 is CASSSRTDYGYTF. The CDR3 nucleotides are TGTGCCAGCAGCTCTAGGACTGACTATGGCTACACCTTC. The genes are TRBV5-5 and TRBJ1-2; D is ambiguous. The CDR3 length is 13 residues. The germline V gene encodes CDR1 SGHKS and CDR2 YYEKEE (reference sequence). V was pared by 3 bases and J by 3 bases, with 9 bases between.

The chain is built from TRBV2 and TRBJ1-1, with 8 bases that match TRBD1. Germline CDR1 SNHLY, CDR2 FYNNEI. The CDR3 sequence is 15 residues long. The J segment lost 0 bases and the V segment lost 6 bases, leaving 6 bases of the junction unmatched. The CDR3 spells CASRWTGSMNTEAFF. The CDR3 nucleotides are TGTGCCAGCAGGTGGACAGGGAGCATGAACACTGAAGCTTTCTTT.

A word on this clone: Germline and junction disagree at one end, which may indicate a read error. The chain links TRBV5-5 to TRBJ2-1, with 11 nucleotides matching TRBD2. The CDR3 loop spans 15 amino acids. Germline-derived CDR1 and CDR2 are SGHKS and YYEKEE (reference sequence). DNA of the CDR3: TGTGCCAGCAGTTTGGGACTAGCGGCATACAATGAGCAGTTCTTC. This sequence encodes CASSLGLAAYNEQFF.

The V gene is TRBV19, the J gene TRBJ2-7; TRBD1 matches 7 bases. Trimming at V came to 1 base and at J to 6 bases, leaving 12 bases not matched to a gene. CDR3 size: 16 residues. Germline CDR1 and CDR2: LNHDA and SQIVND (reference sequence). For the CDR3, the DNA is TGTGCCAGTAGTATAGTTGCGGTGGAGACAGGGTTCGAGCAGTACTTC. The encoded protein is CASSIVAVETGFEQYF.

The chain combines TRBV5-1 with TRBJ1-1, with a tentative D call TRBD1 (5 bases). V dropped 1 base and J dropped 5 bases, with 12 bases sitting between them. The length of the CDR3 is 14 residues. From germline, CDR1 is SGHRS and CDR2 YFSETQ. CDR3: CASSLRQRDTEAFF. The CDR3 DNA reads as TGCGCCAGCAGCTTGCGACAGCGGGATACTGAAGCTTTCTTT.

The V gene is TRBV2, the J gene TRBJ2-3, with 9 bases aligning to TRBD2. Trimming removed 8 bases from V and 3 bases from J; junction bases left unmatched: 3. Germline CDR1 is SNHLY and CDR2 is FYNNEI. The CDR3 has 13 amino acids. The CDR3: CASHLAGTDTQYF. As DNA, the CDR3 is TGTGCCAGCCATCTAGCGGGAACAGATACGCAGTATTTT. Together with reference TRBV2 and TRBJ2-3, the CDR3 gives the full variable domain: EPEVTQTPSHQVTQMGQEVILRCVPISNHLYFYWYRQILGQKVEFLVSFYNNEISEKSEIFDDQFSVERPDGSNFTLKIRSTKLEDSAMYFCASHLAGTDTQYFGPGTRLTVL.